Reported below is one T cell receptor (beta chain). Antigen: not known. TCRB CDR3 was amplified from 2 ug genomic DNA or less. Generated by immunoSEQ multiplex PCR, the TCRdb table keeps only in-frame clones and is missing some. The table includes nearly 85,000 clones, 70% to 90% detected once. The data belong to a study of glioma-infiltrating T cells after dendritic cell vaccination. Study summary: Samples are from glioblastoma patients in Phase I and II dendritic cell vaccine trials. Dendritic cells derived from monocytes and pulsed with autologous tumor lysate formed the vaccine.

This CDR3 has 15 residues. The V gene's germline CDR1 is SGHRS and CDR2 YFSETQ. With 0 bases clipped from V and 5 bases from J, the junction kept 5 bases outside the gene matches. Findings and caveats of the study: Few patients contributed both blood and tumor specimens.

The chain links TRBV5-1 to TRBJ2-5, with 9 bases matching TRBD2. The specimen was blood, collected before dendritic cell vaccination. The sequence was collected from a human donor with glioblastoma. The CDR3 region has the DNA TGCGCCAGCAGCTTGGGCGGGGGGGCCGAGGAGACCCAGTACTTC. Translating gives CASSLGGGAEETQYF.